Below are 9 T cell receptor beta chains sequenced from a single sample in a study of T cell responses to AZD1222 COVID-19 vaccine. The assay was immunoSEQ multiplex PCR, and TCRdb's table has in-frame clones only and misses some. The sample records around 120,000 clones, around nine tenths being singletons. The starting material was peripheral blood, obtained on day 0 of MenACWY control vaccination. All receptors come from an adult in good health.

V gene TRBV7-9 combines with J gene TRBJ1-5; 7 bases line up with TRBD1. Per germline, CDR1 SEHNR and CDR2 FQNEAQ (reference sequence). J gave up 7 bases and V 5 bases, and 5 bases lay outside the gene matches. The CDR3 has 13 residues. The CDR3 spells CASSRQGGQPQHF. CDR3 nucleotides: TGTGCCAGCAGCCGACAGGGCGGCCAGCCCCAGCATTTT.

CDR3 loop: CASSLSGREVDTQYF. Written as DNA, the CDR3 is TGTGCCAGCAGCTTAAGCGGGAGGGAGGTAGATACGCAGTATTTT. The V call is TRBV11-3, the J call TRBJ2-3, with 10 bases matching TRBD2. The V and J ends lost 2 bases and 5 bases, in that order; junction bases with no gene match: 4. The CDR3 is 15 amino acids. CDR1 is SGHNT and CDR2 is YENEEA in the germline V gene.

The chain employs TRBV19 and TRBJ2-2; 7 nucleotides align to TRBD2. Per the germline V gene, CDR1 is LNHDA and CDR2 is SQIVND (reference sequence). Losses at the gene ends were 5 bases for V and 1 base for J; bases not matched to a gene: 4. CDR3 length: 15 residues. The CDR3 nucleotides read TGTGCCAGTAGTCGTAGCGGGTTGAACACCGGGGAGCTGTTTTTT. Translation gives CASSRSGLNTGELFF.

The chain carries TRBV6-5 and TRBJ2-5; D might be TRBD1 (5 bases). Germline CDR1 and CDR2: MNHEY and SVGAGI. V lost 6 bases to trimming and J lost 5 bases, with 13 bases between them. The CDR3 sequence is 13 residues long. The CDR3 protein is CASRRSKGETQYF. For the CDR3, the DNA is TGTGCCAGCAGGCGCTCAAAGGGGGAGACCCAGTACTTC.

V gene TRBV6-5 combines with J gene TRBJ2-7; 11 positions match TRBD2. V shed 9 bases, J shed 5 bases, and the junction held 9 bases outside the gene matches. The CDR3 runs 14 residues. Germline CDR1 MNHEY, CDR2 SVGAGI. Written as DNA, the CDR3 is TGTGCCAGTAGCGGGAGGGCCGATATCCACGAGCAGTACTTC. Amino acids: CASSGRADIHEQYF.

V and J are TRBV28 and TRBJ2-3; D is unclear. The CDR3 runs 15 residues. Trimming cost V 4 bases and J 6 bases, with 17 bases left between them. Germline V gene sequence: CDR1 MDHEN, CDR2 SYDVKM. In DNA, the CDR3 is TGTGCCAGCAGTTCGCAGTCCCTACTACGCGATACGCAGTATTTT. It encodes CASSSQSLLRDTQYF.

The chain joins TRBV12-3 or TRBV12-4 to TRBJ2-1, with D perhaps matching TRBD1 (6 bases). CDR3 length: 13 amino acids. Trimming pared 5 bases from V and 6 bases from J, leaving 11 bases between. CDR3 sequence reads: CASSEDSTNEQFF. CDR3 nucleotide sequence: TGTGCCAGCAGTGAGGACAGCACCAATGAGCAGTTCTTC.

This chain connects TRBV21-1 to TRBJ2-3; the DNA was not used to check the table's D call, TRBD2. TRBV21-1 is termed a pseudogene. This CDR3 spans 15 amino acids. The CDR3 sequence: CAGRVLGGSTDTQYF. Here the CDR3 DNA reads TGTGCCGGGAGGGTTTTGGGCGGGAGCACAGATACGCAGTATTTT.

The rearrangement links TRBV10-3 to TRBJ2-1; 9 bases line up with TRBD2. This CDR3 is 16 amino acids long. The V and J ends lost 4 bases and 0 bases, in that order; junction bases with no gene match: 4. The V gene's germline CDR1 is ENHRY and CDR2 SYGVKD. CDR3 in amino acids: CAISGTSASSYNEQFF. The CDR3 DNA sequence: TGTGCCATCAGTGGGACTAGCGCGAGCTCCTACAATGAGCAGTTCTTC.